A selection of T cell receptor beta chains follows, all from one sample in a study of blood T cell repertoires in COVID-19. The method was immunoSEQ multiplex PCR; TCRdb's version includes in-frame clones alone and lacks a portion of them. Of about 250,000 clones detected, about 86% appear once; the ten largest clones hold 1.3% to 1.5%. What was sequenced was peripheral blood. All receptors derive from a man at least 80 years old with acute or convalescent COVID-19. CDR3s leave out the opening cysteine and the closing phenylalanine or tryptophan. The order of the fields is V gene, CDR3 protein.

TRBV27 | ASRSLDRGLPGELF
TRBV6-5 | ASSYSFRGVKDTQY
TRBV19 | ASSIRTATNEKLF
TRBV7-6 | ASSVQGFEQY
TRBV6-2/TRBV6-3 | ASSYGSERNYGYT
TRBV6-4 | ASSDKGGTGELF
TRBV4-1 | ASSRIGQGGNTEAF
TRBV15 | ATSRDRNKAREQY
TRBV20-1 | SASTGEGNQPQH
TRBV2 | ASSGSSGVRNQPQH
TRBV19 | ASSRPTGGGQPQH
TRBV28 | ASSTWDKGY
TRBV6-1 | ASSEISGTSGGSYNEQF
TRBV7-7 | ASSSPDTEAF
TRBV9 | ASSVGTGRQPQH
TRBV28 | ASSSLQGANSPLH
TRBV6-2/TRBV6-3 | ASSSGRRQGTEAF
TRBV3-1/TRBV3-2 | ASSQWRGALSGELF
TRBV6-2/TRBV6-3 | ASSYSQNTEAF
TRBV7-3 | ASSSAGTSAYNEQF
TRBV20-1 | SASLSGYSNQPQH
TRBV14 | ASSRDFTGNEQF
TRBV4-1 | ASSQGDRGLIRSEAF
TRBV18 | ASSPGTGGGNQPQH
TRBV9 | ASSVAGGLEQF
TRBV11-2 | ASSTPGTGTTDTQY
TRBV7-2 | ASSLGGVYNEQF
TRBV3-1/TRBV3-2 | ASSRGDRDYGYT
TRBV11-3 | ASSLEGARYNEQF